One and the same sample provided the 30 T cell receptor beta chains below, sequenced in a study of PD-1 blockade in mismatch repair-deficient tumors. Libraries were prepared by immunoSEQ multiplex PCR; TCRdb keeps only in-frame clonotypes and omits some of them. This sample has 70,000 to 90,000 clones; around 80% occur once, and the top ten carry roughly 6%. This sample comprised peripheral blood, obtained 44 weeks after starting pembrolizumab. These receptors all come from an adult with mismatch repair-deficient cancer.

This chain connects TRBV6-1 to TRBJ1-3, with D tentatively TRBD1 (6 bases). The CDR3 extends over 17 amino acids. Trimming removed 1 base from V and 0 bases from J, with 13 bases in between. The germline gives CDR1 MNHNS, CDR2 SASEGT. CDR3 nucleotide sequence: TGTGCCAGCAGTGAAGACCTCGACAGGCTCTCTGGAAACACCATATATTTT. This gives the protein CASSEDLDRLSGNTIYF.

J is TRBJ2-7 and V is TRBV29-1; D ambiguous. CDR3 length: 13 residues. Germline CDR1 reads SQVTM; CDR2 reads ANQGSEA. Between the trimmed V and J ends, which lost 7 bases and 2 bases, there was a span of 15 bases. This chain's CDR3 is CSAVENSAYEQYF. Here the CDR3 DNA reads TGCAGCGCCGTAGAGAATTCCGCCTACGAGCAGTACTTC.

This rearrangement joins TRBV5-1 to TRBJ1-1, with D possibly matching TRBD1 (6 bases). Between the trimmed V and J ends, which lost 1 base and 3 bases, there was a span of 10 bases. This CDR3 comprises 14 residues. Germline V gene sequence: CDR1 SGHRS, CDR2 YFSETQ. In DNA, the CDR3 is TGCGCCAGCAGCTTGATACAGGGCGACACTGAAGCTTTCTTT. Translated, it gives CASSLIQGDTEAFF. Looking up the rest from reference TRBV5-1 and TRBJ1-1 gives the full variable domain: KAGVTQTPRYLIKTRGQQVTLSCSPISGHRSVSWYQQTPGQGLQFLFEYFSETQRNKGNFPGRFSGRQFSNSRSEMNVSTLELGDSALYLCASSLIQGDTEAFFGQGTRLTVV.

This rearrangement joins TRBV27 to TRBJ1-4; tentatively, D is TRBD1 (6 bases). Trimming stripped 6 bases from V and 7 bases from J, with 18 bases between. Germline CDR1 and CDR2: MNHEY and SMNVEV (reference sequence). The CDR3 is made up of 15 amino acids. CDR3 bases: TGTGCCAGCAGCCAACACAGGGTAGCGGGTGAAAAACTGTTTTTT. This codes for CASSQHRVAGEKLFF.

The gene calls are TRBV19 and TRBJ1-1; D may be TRBD1 (6 bases). This CDR3 is 14 amino acids long. Germline V lookup: CDR1 LNHDA, CDR2 SQIVND (reference sequence). Trimming shortened V by 6 bases and J by 4 bases, and 15 bases separated the two germline ends. CDR3 coding DNA: TGTGCCAGTAGCCCCCGGGGGCGCATCACTGAAGCTTTCTTT. Translated: CASSPRGRITEAFF.

The chain joins TRBV5-1 to TRBJ2-7, with TRBD1 matching over 8 bases. CDR1 and CDR2 from the germline V gene are SGHRS and YFSETQ. The length of the CDR3 is 14 residues. The ends lost 6 bases at V and 0 bases at J; junction bases unmatched: 5. CDR3 bases: TGCGCCAGCACAGGGGGCCCAAGCTCCTACGAGCAGTACTTC. Amino acid sequence: CASTGGPSSYEQYF.

The V and J genes are TRBV18 and TRBJ2-7; maybe TRBD2 (5 bases). CDR1 is KGHSH, CDR2 LQKENI, per germline. The CDR3 totals 13 residues. Trimming removed 3 bases at V and 6 bases at J, with 12 bases between. The chain's CDR3 is CASSPSVEGEQYF. In DNA, the CDR3 is TGTGCCAGCTCACCGTCCGTAGAGGGCGAGCAGTACTTC.

The rearrangement uses TRBV7-3 and TRBJ2-1, with D unresolved. V lost 5 bases, J lost 4 bases, and 9 bases lay in between. Germline loops: CDR1 SGHTA, CDR2 FQGTGA. The CDR3 is 13 amino acids. In DNA, the CDR3 is TGTGCCAGCAGCGGGGTCTCTTACAATGAGCAGTTCTTC. Residues: CASSGVSYNEQFF.

The sample holds one count of this clone. The chain recombines TRBV4-2 with TRBJ2-1, with D possibly matching TRBD2 (5 bases). The V end lost 0 bases, the J end lost 2 bases, and 8 bases lay between the germline ends. Germline V CDR1 and CDR2: LGHNA, YNFKEQ. The CDR3 totals 15 residues. CDR3 DNA sequence: TGTGCCAGCAGCCAAGAGAGGGATGCCTACAATGAGCAGTTCTTC. Translating it yields CASSQERDAYNEQFF.

The CDR3 loop reads CASSESGGGNTIYF. Written as DNA, the CDR3 is TGCGCCAGCAGTGAGTCGGGGGGAGGAAACACCATATATTTT. V is TRBV10-2 and J is TRBJ1-3, with D tentatively TRBD1 (5 bases). Deletions cut 0 bases from V and 4 bases from J, with 7 bases between. Per the germline V gene, CDR1 is WSHSY and CDR2 is SAAADI. The CDR3 contains 14 residues.

The chain carries TRBV5-1 and TRBJ2-1, with unresolved D. V shed 0 bases and J shed 5 bases, with 9 bases lying between them. The CDR3 loop spans 14 amino acids. Germline V gives CDR1 SGHRS, CDR2 YFSETQ. The CDR3 sequence: CASSLGDFDNEQFF. As DNA, the CDR3 is TGCGCCAGCAGCTTGGGTGACTTCGACAATGAGCAGTTCTTC. The full variable domain, rest sourced from reference TRBV5-1 and TRBJ2-1, is KAGVTQTPRYLIKTRGQQVTLSCSPISGHRSVSWYQQTPGQGLQFLFEYFSETQRNKGNFPGRFSGRQFSNSRSEMNVSTLELGDSALYLCASSLGDFDNEQFFGPGTRLTVL.

This chain connects TRBV19 to TRBJ1-2; D is unresolved. V lost 5 bases to trimming and J lost 6 bases, with 22 bases between them. The CDR3 is 16 residues long. Per germline, CDR1 LNHDA and CDR2 SQIVND (reference sequence). The CDR3 nucleotides are TGTGCCAGTAGTTCCCGCTTCCACGACGGCGTTAATGGCTACACCTTC. This sequence encodes CASSSRFHDGVNGYTF.

This chain links TRBV15 with TRBJ1-2; no firm D call. Deletions cut 0 bases from V and 4 bases from J, with 6 bases between. From germline, CDR1 is LNHNV and CDR2 YYDKDF (reference sequence). The CDR3 runs to 13 residues. CDR3 loop: CATSRDTSYGYTF. In nucleotides, the CDR3 is TGTGCCACCAGCAGAGACACATCCTATGGCTACACCTTC.

This chain joins TRBV30 and TRBJ1-1; D is perhaps TRBD1 (6 bases). Germline CDR1 reads GTSNPN; CDR2 reads SVGIG (reference sequence). The V end was cut by 4 bases, the J end by 0 bases, with 18 bases between. This CDR3 has 16 residues. The CDR3 coding sequence is TGTGCCTGGAATACGGGACAATTAGTAGTGAACACTGAAGCTTTCTTT. Its translation: CAWNTGQLVVNTEAFF.

J is TRBJ2-7 and V is TRBV2, with D hard to call. V was cut by 4 bases and J by 0 bases, with 10 bases left in between. The V gene's germline CDR1 is SNHLY and CDR2 FYNNEI. The CDR3 has 14 amino acids. The CDR3, as DNA: TGTGCCAGCAGTGCAATACTTAACTCCTACGAGCAGTACTTC. Its translation: CASSAILNSYEQYF.

This clone was detected only a few times. This sequence joins TRBV6-5 and TRBJ2-1, with unresolved D. The germline V gene encodes CDR1 MNHEY and CDR2 SVGAGI. Trimming pared 0 bases from V and 6 bases from J, leaving 6 bases between. The CDR3 is 13 amino acids. The CDR3 DNA sequence: TGTGCCAGCAGTTACTCCTGGGCCAATGAGCAGTTCTTC. Amino acid sequence: CASSYSWANEQFF.

V is TRBV11-2 and J is TRBJ2-1; no reliable D call. V was shortened by 5 bases and J by 9 bases, with 11 bases between the two germline ends. CDR1 is SGHAT, CDR2 FQNNGV, per germline. The CDR3 has 12 residues. The CDR3 region is CASSLLVIEQFF. CDR3 DNA sequence: TGTGCCAGCAGCCTCCTAGTGATTGAGCAGTTCTTC.

CDR3: CASSVGAVGEKLFF. The CDR3 DNA reads TGTGCCAGCAGCGTAGGGGCGGTAGGTGAAAAACTGTTTTTT. The chain recombines TRBV9 with TRBJ1-4; D call uncertain. Germline CDR1 and CDR2: SGDLS and YYNGEE. This CDR3 region has 14 residues. The V and J ends lost 0 bases and 7 bases respectively, with 10 bases between them.

This clone was detected a few times. This chain joins TRBV19 and TRBJ1-5; possible D gene TRBD1, 5 bases. The CDR3 is made up of 14 amino acids. Between the trimmed V and J ends, which lost 6 bases and 2 bases, there was a span of 11 bases. Germline V gene lookup returns CDR1 LNHDA and CDR2 SQIVND (reference sequence). The CDR3 sequence is CASRRGGGNQPQHF. As DNA, the CDR3 is TGTGCCAGTAGAAGGGGCGGGGGCAATCAGCCCCAGCATTTT.

The chain recombines TRBV7-9 with TRBJ1-1; D is possibly TRBD1 (5 bases). The V end was cut by 5 bases, the J end by 4 bases, with 14 bases between. Germline V gene sequence: CDR1 SEHNR, CDR2 FQNEAQ (reference sequence). The CDR3 length is 14 residues. In DNA form, the CDR3 reads TGTGCCAGCAGCCAAATGAAGGGGAGCACTGAAGCTTTCTTT. It yields the protein CASSQMKGSTEAFF.

The V call is TRBV6-1, the J call TRBJ2-5, with TRBD1 matching over 7 bases. Germline V CDR1 and CDR2: MNHNS, SASEGT. V dropped 8 bases and J dropped 5; count of bases not matched to a gene: 14. CDR3 length: 15 amino acids. The CDR3 DNA is TGTGCCAGCCACTGGACTGTGACAGGGCAGGAGACCCAGTACTTC. It yields the protein CASHWTVTGQETQYF.

This clone was seen only once. The chain employs TRBV10-3 and TRBJ2-7, with D maybe TRBD2 (6 bases). The germline V gene has CDR1 ENHRY and CDR2 SYGVKD. The CDR3 totals 14 residues. V lost 3 bases and J lost 1, with 10 bases in between. CDR3 nucleotide sequence: TGTGCCATCAGTGAATCAGGGACTTCCTACGAGCAGTACTTC. This translates into CAISESGTSYEQYF.

The chain employs TRBV29-1 and TRBJ2-7, with 8 nucleotides matching TRBD1. V trimming: 6 bases; J trimming: 10 bases; junction bases outside the gene matches: 11. Per germline, CDR1 SQVTM and CDR2 ANQGSEA. The CDR3 covers 12 residues. This CDR3 reads CSVASESGGQYF. CDR3 DNA: TGCAGCGTCGCCTCTGAATCAGGGGGCCAGTACTTC.

The V and J genes are TRBV5-1 and TRBJ2-2; 10 bases line up with TRBD2. Germline trimming cut 1 base from V and 4 bases from J; bases unmatched to any gene: 10. The CDR3 contains 18 residues. Germline-derived CDR1 and CDR2 are SGHRS and YFSETQ. The CDR3 is CASSLPSGRASSTGELFF. The CDR3 DNA reads as TGCGCCAGCAGCTTGCCCAGCGGGAGGGCATCGAGCACCGGGGAGCTGTTTTTT.

The rearrangement uses TRBV13 and TRBJ2-7; TRBD2 matches 10 bases. The junction had 10 bases not matched to a gene; V was cut back by 5 bases and J by 3 bases. The CDR3 is 16 residues long. The germline V gene encodes CDR1 PRHDT and CDR2 FYEKMQ (reference sequence). The CDR3 DNA reads TGTGCCAGCAGCGAACTGACTAGCGGGTCGGACTACGAGCAGTACTTC. Encoded protein: CASSELTSGSDYEQYF.

The V call is TRBV27, the J call TRBJ2-1; 10 bases align to TRBD2. Germline V CDR1 and CDR2: MNHEY, SMNVEV (reference sequence). The V and J ends lost 5 bases and 4 bases, in that order; junction bases with no gene match: 11. The CDR3 extends over 17 amino acids. CDR3 DNA: TGTGCCAGCAGTCCTGGCACTAGCGGGGTTTCTTACAATGAGCAGTTCTTC. This translates into CASSPGTSGVSYNEQFF.

This clone was detected only a few times. Here the CDR3 reads CASSPPMTARTNYGYTF. The CDR3 DNA is TGTGCCAGTAGTCCCCCCATGACGGCAAGAACTAACTATGGCTACACCTTC. This rearrangement joins TRBV19 to TRBJ1-2, with no clear D. Between the trimmed V and J ends, which lost 5 bases and 0 bases, there was a span of 19 bases. CDR1 and CDR2 (germline): LNHDA, SQIVND (reference sequence). The CDR3 is 17 amino acids.

The chain employs TRBV14 and TRBJ1-1, with 8 nucleotides matching TRBD1. Germline CDR1 reads SGHDN; CDR2 reads FVKESK. J gave up 10 bases and V 0 bases, and 7 bases lay outside the gene matches. The CDR3 has 14 residues. In DNA form, the CDR3 reads TGTGCCAGCAGCCAAGACAGGACAGGGCTTCGAGCTTTCTTT. Translating gives CASSQDRTGLRAFF.

V usage is TRBV7-9 and J usage is TRBJ2-3; tentatively, D is TRBD1 or TRBD2 (5 bases each). Trimming shortened V by 5 bases and J by 3 bases, and 15 bases separated the two germline ends. CDR1 SEHNR and CDR2 FQNEAQ come from the germline V gene (reference sequence). The length of the CDR3 is 15 residues. CDR3 coding DNA: TGTGCCAGCAGCACCGAGGGGAGCGGAACAGATACGCAGTATTTT. It is translated as CASSTEGSGTDTQYF.

The chain links TRBV14 to TRBJ2-7; D is possibly TRBD1 (6 bases). This CDR3 has 17 amino acids. Trimming removed 3 bases at V and 1 base at J, with 19 bases between. Germline CDR1 is SGHDN and CDR2 is FVKESK. CDR3 coding DNA: TGTGCCAGCAGCCAGTTCTGGGACACCACTTCGTCCTACGAGCAGTACTTC. This encodes CASSQFWDTTSSYEQYF. Full variable domain (outside the CDR3, taken from reference TRBV14 and TRBJ2-7): EAGVTQFPSHSVIEKGQTVTLRCDPISGHDNLYWYRRVMGKEIKFLLHFVKESKQDESGMPNNRFLAERTGGTYSTLKVQPAELEDSGVYFCASSQFWDTTSSYEQYFGPGTRLTVT.